These T cell receptor beta chains were read from a single sample in a study of a mutant IDH1 vaccine in newly diagnosed glioma. Clones were sequenced by immunoSEQ multiplex PCR, and TCRdb holds only the in-frame ones, with some missing. In the table there are 60,000 to 75,000 clones, 80% to 90% of which are singletons. Source: peripheral blood mononuclear cells (PBMCs), taken from a glioma patient treated with radiotherapy, temozolomide or both. These receptors originate from a woman younger than 30 with glioma. Some clones in this sample may be carry-over from other donors' samples. CDR3s include the opening cysteine and the closing phenylalanine or tryptophan. D genes are given only for firm matches. Where a row states a size, it is once, few, many or the class of an expanded clone; other rows omit it.

j_call d_call clone_size v_call cdr3_aa cdr3_nt
TRBJ2-2 . . TRBV6-5 CASSRPGANTGELFF TGTGCCAGCAGCCGTCCAGGGGCGAACACCGGGGAGCTGTTTTTT
TRBJ2-7 . . TRBV19 CASSWAGRSYEQYF TGTGCCAGTAGTTGGGCAGGTCGCTCCTACGAGCAGTACTTC
TRBJ1-4 TRBD1 . TRBV6-1 CASSLPGTGNEKLFF TGTGCCAGCAGTTTGCCCGGGACAGGTAATGAAAAACTGTTTTTT
TRBJ1-1 . . TRBV5-6 CASSLAGGAGAEAFF TGTGCCAGCAGCTTGGCGGGCGGGGCAGGGGCTGAAGCTTTCTTT
TRBJ2-1 TRBD2 . TRBV7-6 CASSLRLALYNEQFF TGTGCCAGCAGCTTAAGACTAGCCCTTTACAATGAGCAGTTCTTC
TRBJ2-7 . . TRBV27 CASSVSETYEQYF TGTGCCAGCAGTGTTAGTGAAACCTACGAGCAGTACTTC
TRBJ1-6 TRBD1 . TRBV9 CASSVGTGLRNSPLHF TGTGCCAGCAGCGTCGGGACAGGGTTGCGGAATTCACCCCTCCACTTT
TRBJ2-6 TRBD2 once TRBV10-2 CASSEYGTRPNVLTF TGCGCCAGCAGTGAGTACGGGACTAGGCCCAACGTCCTGACTTTC
TRBJ1-1 TRBD1 . TRBV14 CASSPHRGRTEAFF TGTGCCAGCAGCCCCCACAGGGGGCGGACTGAAGCTTTCTTT
TRBJ1-4 . . TRBV7-9 CASSSGPATNEKLFF TGTGCCAGCAGCTCAGGACCTGCAACTAATGAAAAACTGTTTTTT
TRBJ2-2 . few TRBV7-2 CASSLGPGTGELFF TGTGCCAGCAGCTTAGGTCCGGGCACCGGGGAGCTGTTTTTT
TRBJ1-2 . . TRBV29-1 CSLDTGTRGYTF TGCAGCCTCGACACAGGGACCCGCGGCTACACCTTC
TRBJ2-7 . . TRBV29-1 CSVEPPGSVYEQYF TGCAGCGTTGAACCCCCCGGTTCGGTCTACGAGCAGTACTTC
TRBJ1-2 . . TRBV10-2 CASRPGEHGYTF TGCGCCAGCAGACCAGGGGAACACGGCTACACCTTC
TRBJ2-2 . . TRBV30 CAWSFTGELFF TGTGCCTGGAGTTTCACCGGGGAGCTGTTTTTT
TRBJ2-3 TRBD2 . TRBV7-8 CASSWPAGLAETPSTDTQYF TGTGCCAGCAGCTGGCCAGCGGGACTAGCGGAGACACCTAGCACAGATACGCAGTATTTT
TRBJ2-3 . . TRBV4-1 CASSQVEGGTQYF TGCGCCAGCAGCCAAGTCGAGGGGGGTACGCAGTATTTT
TRBJ2-7 . . TRBV7-9 CASSLRDQTYEQYF TGTGCCAGCAGCTTACGGGACCAGACCTACGAGCAGTACTTC
TRBJ2-7 . . TRBV7-6 CASSLAGGEQYF TGTGCCAGCAGCCTCGCCGGGGGCGAGCAGTACTTC
TRBJ2-7 . . TRBV5-4 CASSLEGSSAGEQYF TGTGCCAGCAGCTTGGAAGGGTCTTCAGCCGGGGAGCAGTACTTC
TRBJ1-4 . . TRBV5-1 CASSLGQGFEKLFF TGCGCCAGCAGCTTGGGGCAGGGTTTTGAAAAACTGTTTTTT
TRBJ2-3 . . TRBV5-4 CASSDLPELDTQYF TGTGCCAGCAGCGATCTCCCAGAATTGGATACGCAGTATTTT
TRBJ2-3 . . TRBV29-1 CSVGQGKREAQYF TGCAGCGTTGGTCAGGGGAAGAGGGAAGCGCAGTATTTT
TRBJ2-5 TRBD2 . TRBV14 CASSQEAQRGAARRVRGETQYF TGTGCCAGCAGCCAAGAGGCGCAGCGGGGGGCTGCGCGTCGGGTCAGAGGGGAGACCCAGTACTTC
TRBJ1-1 . once TRBV7-6 CASSLGRENTEAFF TGTGCCAGCAGCTTAGGCCGGGAGAACACTGAAGCTTTCTTT
TRBJ2-5 TRBD2 . TRBV5-6 CASSLGLAGQETQYF TGTGCCAGCAGCTTGGGACTAGCGGGACAAGAGACCCAGTACTTC
TRBJ2-2 . . TRBV11-1 CASSLSGGGELFF TGTGCCAGCAGCTTATCAGGAGGCGGGGAGCTGTTTTTT
TRBJ2-1 . . TRBV25-1 CASSPPGGSRNEQFF TGTGCCAGCAGTCCCCCGGGTGGGAGTCGCAATGAGCAGTTCTTC
TRBJ1-2 TRBD1 . TRBV30 CACDRQGPNYGYTF TGTGCCTGTGACCGACAGGGGCCTAACTATGGCTACACCTTC
TRBJ2-7 . once TRBV10-3 CAISESGSSYEQYF TGTGCCATCAGTGAGTCGGGGAGCTCCTACGAGCAGTACTTC
TRBJ2-5 TRBD2 . TRBV6-5 CASRQAGGGETQYF TGTGCCAGCAGGCAAGCGGGGGGGGGAGAGACCCAGTACTTC
TRBJ2-1 . . TRBV6-6 CASSYSRVYNEQFF TGTGCCAGCAGTTACTCTAGGGTCTACAATGAGCAGTTCTTC
TRBJ1-2 TRBD1 . TRBV6-1 CASEQGTANYGYTF TGTGCCAGCGAACAGGGGACAGCTAACTATGGCTACACCTTC
TRBJ1-1 . . TRBV9 CASSPQVGGLNTEAFF TGTGCCAGCAGCCCCCAGGTCGGGGGTTTGAACACTGAAGCTTTCTTT
TRBJ1-5 . . TRBV7-8 CASSADSRSNQPQHF TGTGCCAGCAGCGCAGACAGTCGTAGCAATCAGCCCCAGCATTTT
TRBJ1-5 . . TRBV29-1 CSVVFRSNQPQHF TGCAGCGTTGTTTTCCGTAGCAATCAGCCCCAGCATTTT
TRBJ1-2 TRBD1 . TRBV11-3 CASSRRQGTNYGYTF TGTGCCAGCAGCCGAAGACAGGGTACCAACTATGGCTACACCTTC
TRBJ1-2 TRBD1 . TRBV7-2 CASSPVRDRAGYTF TGTGCCAGCAGCCCCGTCCGGGACAGGGCTGGCTACACCTTC
TRBJ2-7 TRBD2 once TRBV5-1 CASSLTGSRLAGASYEQYF TGCGCCAGCAGCTTGACAGGATCCCGACTAGCGGGAGCCTCCTACGAGCAGTACTTC
TRBJ1-1 . . TRBV28 CASTYRLSQWNTEAFF TGTGCCAGCACCTACAGGTTATCTCAATGGAACACTGAAGCTTTCTTT
TRBJ2-7 TRBD1 . TRBV13 CASSLRGNTLEQYF TGTGCCAGCAGCCTCAGGGGGAATACTCTCGAGCAGTACTTC
TRBJ2-7 . . TRBV10-2 CASSDKSPYEQYF TGCGCCAGCAGTGATAAATCCCCCTACGAGCAGTACTTC
TRBJ1-5 TRBD1 . TRBV19 CATRSSGTESNQPQHF TGTGCCACTCGTTCCTCCGGGACAGAAAGCAATCAGCCCCAGCATTTT
TRBJ1-5 . . TRBV19 CASRPRDFQNQPQHF TGTGCCAGTAGGCCTCGGGACTTTCAAAATCAGCCCCAGCATTTT
TRBJ2-3 . . TRBV5-1 CASSLGGTNVDTQYF TGCGCCAGCAGCTTAGGTGGGACAAATGTAGATACGCAGTATTTT
TRBJ2-7 . . TRBV15 CATSRATEGTYEQYF TGTGCCACCAGCAGAGCTACAGAAGGGACCTACGAGCAGTACTTC
TRBJ2-1 . . TRBV4-3 CASSQVGGGNEQFF TGCGCCAGCAGCCAAGTCGGGGGCGGCAATGAGCAGTTCTTC
TRBJ2-7 . . TRBV19 CASSMQGLLHEQYF TGTGCCAGTAGTATGCAGGGCCTGCTCCACGAGCAGTACTTC